The source of this T cell receptor beta chain is a study of cytomegalovirus exposure and HLA in healthy donors. Study-level information: Earlier, 200 million or so T cells were analyzed, and about 100 million unique TCR beta sequences were found among them. Early released data had 65 million to 100 million unique TCRs, all coming from HLA-typed donors. Study results and limitations: The study designated roughly 160 TCR beta chains cytomegalovirus-associated. It has been reported that TCR beta sequences accurately predicted the HLA-A and HLA-B alleles of most subjects.

CDR1 WSHSY and CDR2 SAAADI come from the germline V gene. The CDR3 runs 12 residues. Trimming removed 2 bases from V and 6 bases from J, with 5 bases in between. PCR was performed using 60 Vbeta and 13 Jbeta primers. Clones were sequenced by immunoSEQ multiplex PCR, and TCRdb holds only the in-frame ones, with some missing. The profile shows 120,000 or so clones, more than 55% of them singletons. Note on this clone: Antigen specificity is unknown.

The clonotype originates from a young man in good health and CMV-seronegative. Source material: PBMCs. This chain uses TRBV10-2 with TRBJ1-5; no reliable D call. The CDR3 reads CASSEPSQPQHF. The CDR3 nucleotides read TGCGCCAGCAGTGAGCCGAGTCAGCCCCAGCATTTT.